This TCR beta chain was sequenced for a study of cytomegalovirus exposure and HLA in healthy donors. Study-wide findings and caveats: It was approximately 150 TCR beta chains that were listed as cytomegalovirus-associated. Through in vitro validation, three CMV-associated chains were shown to be specific for CMV antigens. In the roughly 130 validation repertoires, a later analysis found that first-cohort TCR clusters tended to co-occur.

The CDR3 contains 16 residues. The germline gives CDR1 SEHNR, CDR2 FQNEAQ (reference sequence). V trimming: 5 bases; J trimming: 0 bases; junction bases outside the gene matches: 5. Regarding this clone: The antigen remains unidentified.

Sequenced by immunoSEQ multiplex PCR; TCRdb stores in-frame clones only, minus some. The profile shows 95,000 to 120,000 clones, roughly 95% of them singletons. Among the roughly 120 subjects of the validation cohort, separate from the approximately 660-subject first cohort, were the donors. The TCR was taken from a woman under 30 in good health and CMV-seronegative. The chain carries TRBV7-9 and TRBJ2-3; the match to TRBD2 covers 10 bases. Sequenced material: PBMCs. CDR3 DNA: TGTGCCAGCAGCGGTAAGGGACTAGCGAGCACAGATACGCAGTATTTT. Translated: CASSGKGLASTDTQYF.